This section outlines one T cell receptor beta chain sequence together with its context. Antigen: not known. The data belong to a study of blood T cells in healthy people across ages. For the study at large: T cells yielded about one barcoded beta molecule per two cells through template switching. Study results and limitations: It was held that diversity estimates obtained from one million T cells represented underestimates. Naive T cell percentage strongly correlated with TCR beta diversity. Any changes in expanded clonotypes were possibly confounded, as donor CMV status remained unknown.

It was with a sample-barcoded 5' primer and a J-beta primer mix that a second PCR of about 7 to 12 cycles was run. TCRdb called the 5' RACE reads again in MiXCR, with one record for every CDR3 protein. Among hundreds of thousands of distinct CDR3 sequences listed, roughly 20% were seen once. The V gene's germline CDR1 is LGHDT and CDR2 YNNKEL (reference sequence). This CDR3 is built from 18 residues. V was pared by 3 bases and J by 3 bases, with 10 bases of the junction left unmatched. The V gene is TRBV3-1, the J gene TRBJ2-2, with 10 bases matching TRBD1. The sample comprised blood. The clonotype originates from a man in his sixties or seventies in good health. The CDR3 nucleotides are TGTGCCAGCAGCCAGGGATCCGGGACAGGGGTGCACACCGGGGAGCTGTTTTTT. The encoded protein is CASSQGSGTGVHTGELFF.